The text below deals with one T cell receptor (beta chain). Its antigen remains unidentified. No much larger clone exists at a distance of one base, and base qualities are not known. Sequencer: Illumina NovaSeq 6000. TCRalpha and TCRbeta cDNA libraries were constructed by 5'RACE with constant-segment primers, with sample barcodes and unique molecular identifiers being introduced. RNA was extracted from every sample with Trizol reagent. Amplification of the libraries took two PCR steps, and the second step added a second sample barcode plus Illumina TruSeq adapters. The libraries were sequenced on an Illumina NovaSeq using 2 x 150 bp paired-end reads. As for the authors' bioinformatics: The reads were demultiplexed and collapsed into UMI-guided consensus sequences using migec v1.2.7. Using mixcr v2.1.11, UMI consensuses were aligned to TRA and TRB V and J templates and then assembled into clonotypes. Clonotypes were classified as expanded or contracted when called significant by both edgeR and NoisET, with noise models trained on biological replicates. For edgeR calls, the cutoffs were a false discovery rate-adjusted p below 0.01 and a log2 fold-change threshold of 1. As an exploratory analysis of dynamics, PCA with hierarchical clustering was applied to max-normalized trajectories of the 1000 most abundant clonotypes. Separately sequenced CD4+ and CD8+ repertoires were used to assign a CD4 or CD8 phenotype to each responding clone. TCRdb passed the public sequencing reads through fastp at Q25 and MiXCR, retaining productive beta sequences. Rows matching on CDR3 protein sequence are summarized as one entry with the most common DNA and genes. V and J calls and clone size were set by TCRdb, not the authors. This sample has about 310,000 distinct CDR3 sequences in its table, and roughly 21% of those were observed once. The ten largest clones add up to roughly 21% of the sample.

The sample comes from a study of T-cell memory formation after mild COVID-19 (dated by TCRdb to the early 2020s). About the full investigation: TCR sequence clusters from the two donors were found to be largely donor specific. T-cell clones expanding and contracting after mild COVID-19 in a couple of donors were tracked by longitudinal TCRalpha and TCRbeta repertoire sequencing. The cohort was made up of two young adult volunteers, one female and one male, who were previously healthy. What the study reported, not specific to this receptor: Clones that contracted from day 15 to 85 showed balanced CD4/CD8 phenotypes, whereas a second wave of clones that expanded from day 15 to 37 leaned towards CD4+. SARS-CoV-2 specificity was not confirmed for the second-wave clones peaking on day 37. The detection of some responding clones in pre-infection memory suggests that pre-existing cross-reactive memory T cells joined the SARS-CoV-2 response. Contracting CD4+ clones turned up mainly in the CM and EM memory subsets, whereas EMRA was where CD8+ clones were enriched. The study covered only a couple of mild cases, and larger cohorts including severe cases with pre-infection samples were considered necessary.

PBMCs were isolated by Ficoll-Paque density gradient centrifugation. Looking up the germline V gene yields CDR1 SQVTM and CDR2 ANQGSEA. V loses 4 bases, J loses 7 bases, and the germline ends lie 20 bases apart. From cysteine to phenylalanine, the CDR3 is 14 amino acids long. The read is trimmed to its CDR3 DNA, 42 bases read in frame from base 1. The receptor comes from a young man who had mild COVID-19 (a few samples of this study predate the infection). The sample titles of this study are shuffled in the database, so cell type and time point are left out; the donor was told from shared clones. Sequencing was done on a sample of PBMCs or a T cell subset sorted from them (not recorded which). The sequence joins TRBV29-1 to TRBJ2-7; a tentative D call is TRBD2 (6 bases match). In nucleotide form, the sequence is TGCAGCGTTGGGCGGGGACCGGCACTTTTTGAGCAGTACTTC. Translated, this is CSVGRGPALFEQYF.